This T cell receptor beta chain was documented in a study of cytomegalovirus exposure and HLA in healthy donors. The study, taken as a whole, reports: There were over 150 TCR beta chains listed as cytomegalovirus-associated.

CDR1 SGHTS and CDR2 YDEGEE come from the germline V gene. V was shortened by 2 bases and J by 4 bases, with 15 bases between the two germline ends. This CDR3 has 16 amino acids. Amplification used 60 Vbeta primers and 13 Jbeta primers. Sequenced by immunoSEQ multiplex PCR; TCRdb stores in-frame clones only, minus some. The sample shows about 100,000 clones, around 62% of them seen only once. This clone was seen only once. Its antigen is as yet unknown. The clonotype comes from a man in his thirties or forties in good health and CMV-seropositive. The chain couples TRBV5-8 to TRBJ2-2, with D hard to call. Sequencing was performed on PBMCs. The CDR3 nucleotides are TGTGCCAGCAGCTTCGGCCGTCTCAGAGGCACCGGGGAGCTGTTTTTT. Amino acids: CASSFGRLRGTGELFF.